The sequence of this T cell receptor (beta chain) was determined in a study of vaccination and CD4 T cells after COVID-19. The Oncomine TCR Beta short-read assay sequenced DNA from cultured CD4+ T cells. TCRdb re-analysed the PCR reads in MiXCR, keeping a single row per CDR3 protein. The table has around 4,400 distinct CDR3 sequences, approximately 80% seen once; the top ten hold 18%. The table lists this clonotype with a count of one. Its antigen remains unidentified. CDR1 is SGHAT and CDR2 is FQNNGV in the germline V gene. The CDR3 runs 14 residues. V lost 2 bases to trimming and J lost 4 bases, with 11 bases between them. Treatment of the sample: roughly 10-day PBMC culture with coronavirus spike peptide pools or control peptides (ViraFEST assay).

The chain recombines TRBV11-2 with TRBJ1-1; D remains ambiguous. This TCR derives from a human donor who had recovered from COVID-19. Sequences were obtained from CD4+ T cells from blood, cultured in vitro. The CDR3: CASSLLVKGTEAFF. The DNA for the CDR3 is TGTGCCAGCAGCTTACTCGTCAAGGGCACTGAAGCTTTCTTT.